A single T cell receptor (beta chain) is shown here with its context. There is no known antigen for this receptor. No base quality values were provided; no much bigger clone lies one nucleotide off. The data were obtained in a study of CD8 T cells in ankylosing spondylitis (dated by TCRdb to 2016 to 2017). Regarding the study in general: T cell receptor beta repertoires were profiled in healthy donors and ankylosing spondylitis patients so that disease-linked TCR variants could be found. The full study cohort comprised 20 to 30 ankylosing spondylitis patients and over 95 healthy donors. Samples of peripheral blood were taken, and for ankylosing spondylitis patients, synovial fluid was collected as well. The paper as a whole reports these results and caveats: The disease-linked clones showed a CD8+ phenotype and occurred at relatively low frequencies in peripheral blood. The disease-linked clones were reported to be significantly enriched in matched synovial fluid samples from ankylosing spondylitis patients. Some TCR beta motif variants had previously been reported in synovial fluid and blood of reactive arthritis patients, which suggested common disease-initiation mechanisms. A TCR beta motif made up of eight or nine highly homologous amino acid variants appeared to be characteristic of blood from ankylosing spondylitis patients.

Sequencing used an Illumina HiSeq 2500. Quantitative 5'-RACE with molecular barcodes was the method used to prepare the TCR beta libraries. In the source study's methods: Disease-linked TCR variants were identified with a new computational method built on a probabilistic model of VDJ rearrangement. TCRdb reprocessing: public reads trimmed at Q25 with fastp, clones called with MiXCR, in-frame beta chains kept. CDR3 protein sequences are deduplicated, and each keeps its most common genes and DNA. None of the V and J calls come from the authors' own analysis; TCRdb made them. Here the sample has around 320,000 distinct CDR3 sequences; around 20% occur a single time. Clones ranked in the top ten supply roughly 3.4% of the sample. This TCR came from a female donor with ankylosing spondylitis or in good health (not recorded which). What was sequenced was blood, either unsorted or a sorted T cell fraction (not recorded which).

The nucleotide sequence is TGCGCCAGCAGCCAAGATGGGGACAGGGGTTTCGACGAGCAGTACTTC. It is translated as CASSQDGDRGFDEQYF. The chain was built from TRBV4-3 and TRBJ2-7; TRBD1 aligns with 10 central bases. From V the trimming removes 0 bases and from J it removes 5 bases, while the gene matches leave 7 bases of the junction unaccounted for. Inclusive of the bounding cysteine and phenylalanine, the CDR3 is 16 residues long. This entry keeps only the CDR3 DNA: 48 bases, framed from base 1. The germline V gene provides CDR1 LGHNA and CDR2 YSLEER.